This TCR beta chain derives from a study of T cell changes during pregnancy in multiple sclerosis (dated by TCRdb to about 2019). With respect to the entire study: The study looked at changes in the T cell repertoire across pregnancy in women with multiple sclerosis.

The library relied on the immunoSEQ multiplex PCR assay. TCRdb carries this immuneACCESS record with in-frame sequences only. Its versions omit some clonotypes, under half of them owing to an unresolved V gene in the studies checked, with the rest unexplained. A total of about 89,000 clones appear in this sample, 92% of them only once. Jointly, the top ten make up approximately 2.2% of the sample. As regards this clone: No cognate antigen has been identified for it. Base qualities were left out, and no much larger clone turns up one base away.

Ends trimmed: V by 0 bases, J by 7 bases; bases unmatched to a gene: 9. The CDR3 has 17 amino acids, counting the end cysteine and phenylalanine. Only the CDR3 region is kept as DNA, spanning 51 bases read in frame from base 1. For CDR1 and CDR2, the germline V gene lists LGHNA and YNFKEQ. This receptor was taken from a female donor in good health, enrolled as a control in a pregnancy study. The receptor chain draws on TRBV4-2 and TRBJ2-1, and 10 bases in between align with TRBD2. The sample consisted of peripheral blood, taken after pregnancy. The CDR3 protein: CASSQDRSGGAKNEQFF. The nucleotide sequence is TGTGCCAGCAGCCAAGATAGGAGCGGGGGGGCCAAAAATGAGCAGTTCTTC.